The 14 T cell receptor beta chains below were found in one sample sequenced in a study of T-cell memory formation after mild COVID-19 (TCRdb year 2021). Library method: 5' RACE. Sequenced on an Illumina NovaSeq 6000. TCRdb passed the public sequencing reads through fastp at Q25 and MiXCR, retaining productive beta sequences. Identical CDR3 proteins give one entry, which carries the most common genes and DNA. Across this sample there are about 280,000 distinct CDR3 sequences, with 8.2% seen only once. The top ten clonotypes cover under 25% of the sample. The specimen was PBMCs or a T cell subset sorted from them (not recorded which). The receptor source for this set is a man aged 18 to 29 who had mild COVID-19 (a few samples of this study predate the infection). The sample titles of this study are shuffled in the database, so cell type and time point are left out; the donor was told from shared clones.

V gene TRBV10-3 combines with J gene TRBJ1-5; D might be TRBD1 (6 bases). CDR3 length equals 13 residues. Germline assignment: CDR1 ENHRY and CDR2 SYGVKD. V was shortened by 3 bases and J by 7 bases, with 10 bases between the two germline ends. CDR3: CAISDDGTQPQHF. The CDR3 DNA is TGTGCCATCAGTGATGACGGGACACAGCCCCAGCATTTT.

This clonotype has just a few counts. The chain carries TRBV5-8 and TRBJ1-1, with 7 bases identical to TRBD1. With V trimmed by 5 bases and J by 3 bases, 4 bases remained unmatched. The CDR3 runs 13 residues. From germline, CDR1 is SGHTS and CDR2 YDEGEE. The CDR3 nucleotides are TGTGCCAGCAGAGGGACAGAAGACACTGAAGCTTTCTTT. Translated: CASRGTEDTEAFF.

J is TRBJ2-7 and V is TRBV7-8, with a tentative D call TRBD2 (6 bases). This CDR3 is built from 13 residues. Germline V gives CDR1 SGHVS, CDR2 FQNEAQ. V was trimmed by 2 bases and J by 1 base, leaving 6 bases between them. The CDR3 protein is CASSLRESYEQYF. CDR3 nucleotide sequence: TGTGCCAGCAGCTTACGGGAGTCCTACGAGCAGTACTTC.

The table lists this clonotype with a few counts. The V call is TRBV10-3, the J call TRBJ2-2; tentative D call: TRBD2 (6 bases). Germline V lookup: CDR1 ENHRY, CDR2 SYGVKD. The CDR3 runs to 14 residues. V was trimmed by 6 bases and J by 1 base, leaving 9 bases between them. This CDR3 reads CAIRRDENTGELFF. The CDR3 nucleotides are TGTGCCATCAGGCGGGACGAGAACACCGGGGAGCTGTTTTTT.

CDR3 coding DNA: TGTGCCAGCAGACCTGGGACTAGCGGGGGGAGCAGTCGGTTCTTC. Translation: CASRPGTSGGSSRFF. This chain connects TRBV2 to TRBJ2-1, with 15 bases aligning to TRBD2. With 6 bases clipped from V and 15 bases from J, the junction kept 12 bases outside the gene matches. The CDR3 consists of 15 residues. The germline CDR1 and CDR2 sequences are SNHLY and FYNNEI.

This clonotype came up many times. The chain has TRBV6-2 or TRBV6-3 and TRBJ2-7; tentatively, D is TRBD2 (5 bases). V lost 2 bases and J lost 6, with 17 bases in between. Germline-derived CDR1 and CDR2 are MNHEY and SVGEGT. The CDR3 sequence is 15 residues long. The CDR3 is CASSYHGGGPGEQYF. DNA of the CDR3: TGTGCCAGCAGTTACCATGGCGGAGGACCGGGCGAGCAGTACTTC.

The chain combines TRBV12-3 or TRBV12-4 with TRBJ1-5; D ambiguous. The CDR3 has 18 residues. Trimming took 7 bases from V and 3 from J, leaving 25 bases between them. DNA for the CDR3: TGTGCCAGCAACTCCGCGGGCCACGCTCTGGTCCTCAATCAGCCCCAGCATTTT. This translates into CASNSAGHALVLNQPQHF.

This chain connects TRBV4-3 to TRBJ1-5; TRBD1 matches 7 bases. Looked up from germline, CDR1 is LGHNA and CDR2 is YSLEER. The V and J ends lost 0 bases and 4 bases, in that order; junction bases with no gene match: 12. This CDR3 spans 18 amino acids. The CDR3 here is CASSQDEPDRAGNQPQHF. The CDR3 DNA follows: TGCGCCAGCAGCCAAGATGAGCCAGACAGGGCGGGGAATCAGCCCCAGCATTTT.

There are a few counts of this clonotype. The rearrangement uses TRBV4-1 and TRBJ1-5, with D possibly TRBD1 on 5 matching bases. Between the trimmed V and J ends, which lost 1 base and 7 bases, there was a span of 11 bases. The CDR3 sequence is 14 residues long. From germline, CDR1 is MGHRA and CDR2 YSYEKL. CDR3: CASSQVGVRQPQHF. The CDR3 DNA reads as TGCGCCAGCAGCCAAGTGGGGGTGCGGCAGCCCCAGCATTTT.

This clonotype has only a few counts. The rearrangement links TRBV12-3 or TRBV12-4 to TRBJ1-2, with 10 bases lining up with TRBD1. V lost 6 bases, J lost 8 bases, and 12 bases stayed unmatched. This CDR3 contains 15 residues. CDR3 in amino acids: CASSQIDRGQEGYTF. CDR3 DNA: TGTGCCAGCAGCCAAATAGACAGGGGGCAAGAAGGCTACACCTTC.

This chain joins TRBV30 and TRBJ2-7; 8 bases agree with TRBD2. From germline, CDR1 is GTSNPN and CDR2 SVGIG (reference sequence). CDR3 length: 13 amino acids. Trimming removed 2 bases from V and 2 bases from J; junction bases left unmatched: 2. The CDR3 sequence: CAWSRGLAYEQYF. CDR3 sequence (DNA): TGTGCCTGGAGTCGGGGACTAGCCTACGAGCAGTACTTC. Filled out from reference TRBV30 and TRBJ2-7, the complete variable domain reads SQTIHQWPATLVQPVGSPLSLECTVEGTSNPNLYWYRQAAGRGLQLLFYSVGIGQISSEVPQNLSASRPQDRQFILSSKKLLLSDSGFYLCAWSRGLAYEQYFGPGTRLTVT.

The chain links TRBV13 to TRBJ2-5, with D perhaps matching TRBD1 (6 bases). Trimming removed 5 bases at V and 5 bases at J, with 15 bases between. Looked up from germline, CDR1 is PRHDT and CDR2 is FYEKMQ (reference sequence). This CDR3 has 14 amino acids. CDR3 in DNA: TGTGCCAGCAGCCCGACAGGCCGTGGTGAGACCCAGTACTTC. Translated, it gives CASSPTGRGETQYF.

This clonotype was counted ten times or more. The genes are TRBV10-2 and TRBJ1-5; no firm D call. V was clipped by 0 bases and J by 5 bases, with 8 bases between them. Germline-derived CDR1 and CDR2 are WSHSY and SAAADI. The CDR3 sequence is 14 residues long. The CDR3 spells CASSESHRDQPQHF. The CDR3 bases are TGCGCCAGCAGTGAGTCGCATAGGGATCAGCCCCAGCATTTT.

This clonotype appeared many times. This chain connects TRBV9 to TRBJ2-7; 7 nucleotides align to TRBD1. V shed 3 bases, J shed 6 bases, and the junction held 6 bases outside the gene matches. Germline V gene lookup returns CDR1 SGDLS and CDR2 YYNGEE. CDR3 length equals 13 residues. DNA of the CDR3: TGTGCCAGCAGCGCAGAGGGACAGCGCGAGCAGTACTTC. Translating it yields CASSAEGQREQYF.